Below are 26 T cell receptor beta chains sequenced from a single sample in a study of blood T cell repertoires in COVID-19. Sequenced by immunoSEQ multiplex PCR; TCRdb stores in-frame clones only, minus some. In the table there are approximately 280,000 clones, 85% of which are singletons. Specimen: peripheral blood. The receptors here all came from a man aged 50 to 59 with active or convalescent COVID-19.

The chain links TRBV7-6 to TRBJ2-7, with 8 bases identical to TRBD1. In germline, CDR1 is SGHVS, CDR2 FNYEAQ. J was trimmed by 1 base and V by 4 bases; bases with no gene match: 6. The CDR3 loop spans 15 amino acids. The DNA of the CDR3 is TGTGCCAGCAGCTCCGGGACAGGCCTTTCCTACGAGCAGTACTTC. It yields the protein CASSSGTGLSYEQYF.

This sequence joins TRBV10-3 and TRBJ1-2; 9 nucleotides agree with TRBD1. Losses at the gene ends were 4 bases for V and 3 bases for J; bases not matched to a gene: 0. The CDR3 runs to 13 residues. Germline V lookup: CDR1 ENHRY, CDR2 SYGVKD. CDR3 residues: CAISGTGDYGYTF. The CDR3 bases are TGTGCCATCAGTGGGACAGGGGACTATGGCTACACCTTC.

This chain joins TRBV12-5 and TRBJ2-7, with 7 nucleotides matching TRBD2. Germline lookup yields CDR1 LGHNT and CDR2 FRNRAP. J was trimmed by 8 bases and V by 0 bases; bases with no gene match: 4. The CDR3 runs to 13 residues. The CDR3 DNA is TGTGCTAGTGGTTTGGTAGGGCGGGAGCAGCAGTACTTC. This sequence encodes CASGLVGREQQYF.

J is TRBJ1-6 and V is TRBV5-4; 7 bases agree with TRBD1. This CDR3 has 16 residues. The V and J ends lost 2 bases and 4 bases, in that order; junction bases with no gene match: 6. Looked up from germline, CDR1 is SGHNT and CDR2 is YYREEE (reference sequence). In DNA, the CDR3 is TGTGCCAGCAGCTTCGGAGGGACAGCTTATAATTCACCCCTCCACTTT. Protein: CASSFGGTAYNSPLHF.

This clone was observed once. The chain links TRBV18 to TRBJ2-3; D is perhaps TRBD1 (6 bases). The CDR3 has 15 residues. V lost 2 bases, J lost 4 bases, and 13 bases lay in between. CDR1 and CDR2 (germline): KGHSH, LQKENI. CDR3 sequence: CASSPRGPGADTQYF. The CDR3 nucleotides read TGTGCCAGCTCACCAAGGGGACCAGGGGCAGATACGCAGTATTTT.

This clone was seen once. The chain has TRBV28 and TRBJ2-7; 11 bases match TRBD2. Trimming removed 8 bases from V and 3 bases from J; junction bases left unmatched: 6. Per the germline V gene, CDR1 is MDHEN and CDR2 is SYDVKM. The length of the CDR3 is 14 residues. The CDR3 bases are TGTGCCAGCGCTATTAGCGGGAGGGTCTACGAGCAGTACTTC. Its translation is CASAISGRVYEQYF.

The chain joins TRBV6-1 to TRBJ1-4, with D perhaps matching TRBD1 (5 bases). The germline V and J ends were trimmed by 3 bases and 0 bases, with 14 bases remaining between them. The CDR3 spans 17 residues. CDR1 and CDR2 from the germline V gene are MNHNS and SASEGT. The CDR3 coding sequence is TGTGCCAGCAGTGAGGGGCGAAGATTTGCAACTAATGAAAAACTGTTTTTT. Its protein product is CASSEGRRFATNEKLFF.

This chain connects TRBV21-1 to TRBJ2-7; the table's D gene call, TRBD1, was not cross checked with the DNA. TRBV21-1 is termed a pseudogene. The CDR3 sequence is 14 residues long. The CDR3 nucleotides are TGTGCCGGGGGACAGTACCGTCCCTCTGACGAGCAGTACTTC. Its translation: CAGGQYRPSDEQYF.

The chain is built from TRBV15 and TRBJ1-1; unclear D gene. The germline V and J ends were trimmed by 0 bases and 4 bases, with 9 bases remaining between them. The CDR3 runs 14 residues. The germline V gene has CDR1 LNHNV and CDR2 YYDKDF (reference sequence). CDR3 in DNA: TGTGCCACCAGCAGAGATCGCGTCCCCACTGAAGCTTTCTTT. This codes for CATSRDRVPTEAFF.

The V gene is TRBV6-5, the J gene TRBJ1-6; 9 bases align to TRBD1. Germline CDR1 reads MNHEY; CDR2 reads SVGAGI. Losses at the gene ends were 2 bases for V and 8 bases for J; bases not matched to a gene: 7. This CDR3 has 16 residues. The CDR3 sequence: CASSYRWTGEDSPLHF. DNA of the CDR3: TGTGCCAGCAGTTACCGGTGGACAGGGGAAGATTCACCCCTCCACTTT.

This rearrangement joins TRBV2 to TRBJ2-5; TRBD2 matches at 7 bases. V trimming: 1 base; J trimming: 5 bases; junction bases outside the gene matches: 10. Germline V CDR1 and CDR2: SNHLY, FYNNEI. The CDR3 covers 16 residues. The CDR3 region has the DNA TGTGCCAGCAGTGAAGGGACTAGAGCTGGTGCGGAGACCCAGTACTTC. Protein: CASSEGTRAGAETQYF.

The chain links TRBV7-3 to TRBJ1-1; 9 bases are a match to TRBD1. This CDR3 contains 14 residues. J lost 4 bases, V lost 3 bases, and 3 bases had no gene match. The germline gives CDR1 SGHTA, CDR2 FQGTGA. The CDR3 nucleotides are TGTGCCAGCAGCTTCGACAGGGGGAGCACTGAAGCTTTCTTT. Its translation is CASSFDRGSTEAFF.

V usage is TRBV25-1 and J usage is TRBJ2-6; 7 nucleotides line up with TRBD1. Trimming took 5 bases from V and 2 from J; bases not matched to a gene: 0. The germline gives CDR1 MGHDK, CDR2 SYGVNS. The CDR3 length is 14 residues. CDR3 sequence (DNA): TGTGCCAGCAGTACAGGGGCTGGGGCCAACGTCCTGACTTTC. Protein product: CASSTGAGANVLTF. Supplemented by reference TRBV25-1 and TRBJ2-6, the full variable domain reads EADIYQTPRYLVIGTGKKITLECSQTMGHDKMYWYQQDPGMELHLIHYSYGVNSTEKGDLSSESTVSRIRTEHFPLTLESARPSHTSQYLCASSTGAGANVLTFGAGSRLTVL.

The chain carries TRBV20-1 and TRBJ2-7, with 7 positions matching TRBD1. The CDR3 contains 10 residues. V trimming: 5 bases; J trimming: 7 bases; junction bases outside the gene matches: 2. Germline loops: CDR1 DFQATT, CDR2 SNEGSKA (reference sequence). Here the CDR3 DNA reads TGCAGTGCTGCCAGGGGGGAGCAGTACTTC. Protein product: CSAARGEQYF.

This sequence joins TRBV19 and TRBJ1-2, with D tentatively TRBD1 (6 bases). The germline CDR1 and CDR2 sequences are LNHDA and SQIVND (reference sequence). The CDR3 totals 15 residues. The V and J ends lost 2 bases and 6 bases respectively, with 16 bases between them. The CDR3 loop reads CASSITSGGQHGYTF. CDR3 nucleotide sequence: TGTGCCAGTAGTATAACTTCGGGGGGCCAACATGGCTACACCTTC.

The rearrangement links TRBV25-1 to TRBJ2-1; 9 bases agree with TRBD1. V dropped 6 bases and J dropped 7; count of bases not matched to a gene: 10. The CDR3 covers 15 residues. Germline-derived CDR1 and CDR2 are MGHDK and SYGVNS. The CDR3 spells CASSPWTGDRNEQFF. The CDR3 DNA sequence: TGTGCCAGCAGCCCGTGGACAGGGGATAGGAATGAGCAGTTCTTC.

CDR3 sequence reads: CASSHRTGAHTEAFF. CDR3 DNA: TGTGCCAGCAGCCATCGGACAGGGGCCCACACTGAAGCTTTCTTT. V usage is TRBV14 and J usage is TRBJ1-1, with 9 bases fitting TRBD1. This CDR3 region has 15 residues. The V gene end was trimmed by 3 bases and the J gene end by 3 bases; junction bases not matched to a gene: 5. CDR1 and CDR2 (germline): SGHDN, FVKESK.

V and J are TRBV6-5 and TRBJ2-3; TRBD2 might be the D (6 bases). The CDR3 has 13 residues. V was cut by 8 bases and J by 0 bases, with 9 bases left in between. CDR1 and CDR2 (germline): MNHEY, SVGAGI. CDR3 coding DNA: TGTGCCAGCCGGGACTCTAGCACAGATACGCAGTATTTT. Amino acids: CASRDSSTDTQYF.

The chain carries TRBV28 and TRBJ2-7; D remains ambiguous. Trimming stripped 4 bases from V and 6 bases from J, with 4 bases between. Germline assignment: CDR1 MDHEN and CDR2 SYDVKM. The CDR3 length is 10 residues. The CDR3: CASSSLEQYF. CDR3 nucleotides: TGTGCCAGCAGTTCCCTCGAGCAGTACTTC.

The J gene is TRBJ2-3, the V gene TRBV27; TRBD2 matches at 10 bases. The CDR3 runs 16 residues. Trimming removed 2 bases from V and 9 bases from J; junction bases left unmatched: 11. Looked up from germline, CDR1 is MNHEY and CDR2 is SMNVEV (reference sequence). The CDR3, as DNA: TGTGCCAGCAGTTTACTGGGGCTAGCGGGAGAAAACACGCAGTATTTT. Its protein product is CASSLLGLAGENTQYF.

The CDR3 sequence is CASSQDLDGSQYF. The CDR3 nucleotides are TGTGCCAGCAGCCAAGATCTTGACGGGAGTCAGTATTTT. V gene TRBV14 combines with J gene TRBJ2-3; possibly TRBD2 for D (6 bases). Trimming removed 0 bases from V and 12 bases from J, with 13 bases in between. CDR1 and CDR2 from the germline V gene are SGHDN and FVKESK. This CDR3 has 13 amino acids.

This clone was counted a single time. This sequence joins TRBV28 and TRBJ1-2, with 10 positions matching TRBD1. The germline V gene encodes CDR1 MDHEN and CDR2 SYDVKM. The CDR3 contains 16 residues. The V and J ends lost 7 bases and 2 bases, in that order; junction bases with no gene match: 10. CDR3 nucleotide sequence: TGTGCCAGCAAGGGGTCCCCGGGACAGGGGAACTATGGCTACACCTTC. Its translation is CASKGSPGQGNYGYTF.

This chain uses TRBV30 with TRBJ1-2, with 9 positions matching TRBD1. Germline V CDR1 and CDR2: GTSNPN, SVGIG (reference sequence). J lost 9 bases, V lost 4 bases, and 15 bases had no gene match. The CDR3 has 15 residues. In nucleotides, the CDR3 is TGTGCCTGGATCCTCACGGTCGGGACAGGGCCTCGCTACACCTTC. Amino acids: CAWILTVGTGPRYTF.

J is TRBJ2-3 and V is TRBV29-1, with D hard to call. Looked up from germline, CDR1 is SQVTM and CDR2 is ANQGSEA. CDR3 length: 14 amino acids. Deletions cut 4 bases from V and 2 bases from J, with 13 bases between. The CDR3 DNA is TGCAGCGTTGTGGAGCCAAGCCCCACAGATACGCAGTATTTT. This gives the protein CSVVEPSPTDTQYF.

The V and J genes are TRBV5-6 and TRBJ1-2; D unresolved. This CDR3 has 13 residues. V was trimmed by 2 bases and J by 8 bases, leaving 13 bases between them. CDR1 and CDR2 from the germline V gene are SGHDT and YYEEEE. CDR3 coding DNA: TGTGCCAGCAGCTTCCTAGGGCCGGGAGGCTACACCTTC. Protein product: CASSFLGPGGYTF. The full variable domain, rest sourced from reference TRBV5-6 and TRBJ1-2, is DAGVTQSPTHLIKTRGQQVTLRCSPKSGHDTVSWYQQALGQGPQFIFQYYEEEERQRGNFPDRFSGHQFPNYSSELNVNALLLGDSALYLCASSFLGPGGYTFGSGTRLTVV.

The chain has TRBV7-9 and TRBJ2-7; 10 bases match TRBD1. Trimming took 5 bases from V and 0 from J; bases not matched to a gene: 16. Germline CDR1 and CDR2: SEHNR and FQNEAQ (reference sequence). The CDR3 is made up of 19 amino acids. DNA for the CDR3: TGTGCCAGCAGCCAGGGTCGGGGGACAGGGGTGGAAAGCTCCTACGAGCAGTACTTC. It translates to CASSQGRGTGVESSYEQYF.